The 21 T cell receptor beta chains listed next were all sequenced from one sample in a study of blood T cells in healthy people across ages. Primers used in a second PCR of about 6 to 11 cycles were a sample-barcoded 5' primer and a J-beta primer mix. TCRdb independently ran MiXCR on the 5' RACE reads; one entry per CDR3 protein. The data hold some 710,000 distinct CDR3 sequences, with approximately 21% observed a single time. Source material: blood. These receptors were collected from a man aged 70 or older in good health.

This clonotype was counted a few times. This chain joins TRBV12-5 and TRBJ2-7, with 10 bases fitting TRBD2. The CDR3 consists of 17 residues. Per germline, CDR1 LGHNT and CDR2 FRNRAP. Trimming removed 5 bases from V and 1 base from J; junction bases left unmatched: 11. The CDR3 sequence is CASGTILAGERSYEQYV. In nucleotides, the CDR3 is TGTGCTAGTGGTACCATCCTAGCGGGAGAAAGGTCCTACGAGCAGTACGTC.

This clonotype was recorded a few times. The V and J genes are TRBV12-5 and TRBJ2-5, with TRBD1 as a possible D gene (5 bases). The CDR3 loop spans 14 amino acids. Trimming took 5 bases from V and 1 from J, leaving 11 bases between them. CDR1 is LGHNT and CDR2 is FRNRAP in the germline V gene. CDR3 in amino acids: CASGQGFVQETQYF. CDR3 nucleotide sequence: TGTGCTAGTGGTCAGGGCTTCGTCCAAGAGACCCAGTACTTC. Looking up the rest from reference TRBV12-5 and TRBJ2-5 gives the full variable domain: DARVTQTPRHKVTEMGQEVTMRCQPILGHNTVFWYRQTMMQGLELLAYFRNRAPLDDSGMPKDRFSAEMPDATLATLKIQPSEPRDSAVYFCASGQGFVQETQYFGPGTRLLVL.

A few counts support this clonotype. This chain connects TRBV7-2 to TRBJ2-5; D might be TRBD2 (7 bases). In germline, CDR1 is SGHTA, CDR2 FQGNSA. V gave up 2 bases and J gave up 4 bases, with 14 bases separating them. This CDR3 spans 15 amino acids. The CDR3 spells CASSLRGGAGETQYF. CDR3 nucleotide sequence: TGTGCCAGCAGCTTAAGAGGGGGGGCTGGAGAGACCCAGTACTTC.

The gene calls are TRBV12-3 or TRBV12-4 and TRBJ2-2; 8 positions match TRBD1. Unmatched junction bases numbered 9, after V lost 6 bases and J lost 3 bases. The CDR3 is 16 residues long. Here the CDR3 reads CASRETDRADTGELFF. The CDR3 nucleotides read TGTGCCAGCAGAGAGACGGACAGGGCGGACACCGGGGAGCTGTTTTTT.

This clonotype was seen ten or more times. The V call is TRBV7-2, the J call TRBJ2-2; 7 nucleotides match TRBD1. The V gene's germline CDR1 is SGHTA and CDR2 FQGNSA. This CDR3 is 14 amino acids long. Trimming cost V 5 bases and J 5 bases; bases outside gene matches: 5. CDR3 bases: TGTGCCAGCAGCCCCTACAGGGGAACCGGGGAGCTGTTTTTT. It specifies CASSPYRGTGELFF.

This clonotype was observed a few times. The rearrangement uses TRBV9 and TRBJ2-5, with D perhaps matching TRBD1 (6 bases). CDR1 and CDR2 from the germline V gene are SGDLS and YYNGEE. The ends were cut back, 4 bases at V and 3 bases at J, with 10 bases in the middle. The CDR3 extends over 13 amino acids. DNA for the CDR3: TGTGCCAGCAGCTTGGGACATAAAGAGACCCAGTACTTC. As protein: CASSLGHKETQYF. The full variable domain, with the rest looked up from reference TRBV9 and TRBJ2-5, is DSGVTQTPKHLITATGQRVTLRCSPRSGDLSVYWYQQSLDQGLQFLIQYYNGEERAKGNILERFSAQQFPDLHSELNLSSLELGDSALYFCASSLGHKETQYFGPGTRLLVL.

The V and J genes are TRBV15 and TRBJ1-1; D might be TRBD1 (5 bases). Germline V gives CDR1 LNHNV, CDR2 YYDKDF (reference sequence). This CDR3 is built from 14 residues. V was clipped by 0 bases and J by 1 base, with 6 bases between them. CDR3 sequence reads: CATSRDQGNTEAFF. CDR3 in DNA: TGTGCCACCAGCAGAGATCAGGGGAACACTGAAGCTTTCTTT.

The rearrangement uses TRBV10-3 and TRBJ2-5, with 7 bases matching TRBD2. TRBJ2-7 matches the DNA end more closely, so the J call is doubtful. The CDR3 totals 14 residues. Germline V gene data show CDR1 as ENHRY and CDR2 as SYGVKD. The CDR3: CAISESAGEAEQYV. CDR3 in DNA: TGTGCCATCAGTGAGTCGGCGGGAGAAGCCGAGCAGTACGTC.

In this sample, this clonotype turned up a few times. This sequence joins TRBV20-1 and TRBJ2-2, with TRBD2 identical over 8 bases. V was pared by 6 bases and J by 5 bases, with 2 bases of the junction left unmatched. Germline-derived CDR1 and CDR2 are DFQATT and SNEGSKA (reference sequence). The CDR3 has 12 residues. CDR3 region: CSASGGTGELFF. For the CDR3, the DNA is TGCAGTGCCAGCGGGGGTACCGGGGAGCTGTTTTTT.

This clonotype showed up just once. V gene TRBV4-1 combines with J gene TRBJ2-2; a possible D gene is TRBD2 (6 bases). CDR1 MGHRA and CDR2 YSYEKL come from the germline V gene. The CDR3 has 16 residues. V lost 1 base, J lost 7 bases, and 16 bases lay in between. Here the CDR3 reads CASSQVEKSGVGELFF. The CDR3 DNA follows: TGCGCCAGCAGCCAAGTGGAAAAATCGGGAGTCGGGGAGCTGTTTTTT.

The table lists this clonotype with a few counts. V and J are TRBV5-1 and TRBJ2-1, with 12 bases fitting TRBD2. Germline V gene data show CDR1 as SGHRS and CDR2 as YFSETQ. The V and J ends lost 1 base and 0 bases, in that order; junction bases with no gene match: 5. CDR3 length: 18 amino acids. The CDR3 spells CASSLTSGGSSSYNEQFF. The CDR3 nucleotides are TGCGCCAGCAGCTTGACTAGCGGGGGGTCGAGCTCCTACAATGAGCAGTTCTTC. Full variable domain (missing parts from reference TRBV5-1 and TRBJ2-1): KAGVTQTPRYLIKTRGQQVTLSCSPISGHRSVSWYQQTPGQGLQFLFEYFSETQRNKGNFPGRFSGRQFSNSRSEMNVSTLELGDSALYLCASSLTSGGSSSYNEQFFGPGTRLTVL.

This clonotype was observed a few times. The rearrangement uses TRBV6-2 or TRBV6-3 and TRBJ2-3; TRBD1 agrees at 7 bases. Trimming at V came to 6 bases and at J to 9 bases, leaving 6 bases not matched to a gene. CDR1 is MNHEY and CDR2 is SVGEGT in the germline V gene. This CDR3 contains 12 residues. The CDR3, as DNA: TGTGCCAGCAGACCCGACAGGGTAACGCAGTATTTT. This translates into CASRPDRVTQYF.

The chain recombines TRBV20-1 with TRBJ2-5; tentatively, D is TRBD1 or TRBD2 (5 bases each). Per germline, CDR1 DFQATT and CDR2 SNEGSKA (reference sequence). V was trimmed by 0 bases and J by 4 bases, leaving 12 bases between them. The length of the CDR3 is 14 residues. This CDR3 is CSARDTGLRETQYF. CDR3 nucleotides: TGCAGTGCTAGAGATACAGGACTGAGAGAGACCCAGTACTTC.

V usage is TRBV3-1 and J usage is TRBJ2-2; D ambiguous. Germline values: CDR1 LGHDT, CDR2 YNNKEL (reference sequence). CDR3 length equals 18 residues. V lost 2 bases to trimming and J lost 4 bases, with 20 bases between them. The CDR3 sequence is CASSQITDPGMITGELFF. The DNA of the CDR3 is TGTGCCAGCAGCCAAATTACAGACCCGGGTATGATCACCGGGGAGCTGTTTTTT.

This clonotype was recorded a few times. The CDR3 DNA reads as TGTGCCATCAGCCGGACAGGGGAAACCGGGGAGCTGTTTTTT. Its protein is CAISRTGETGELFF. This rearrangement joins TRBV10-3 to TRBJ2-2, with 9 bases identical to TRBD1. The CDR3 covers 14 residues. Germline CDR1 ENHRY, CDR2 SYGVKD. J gave up 5 bases and V 6 bases, and 4 bases lay outside the gene matches.

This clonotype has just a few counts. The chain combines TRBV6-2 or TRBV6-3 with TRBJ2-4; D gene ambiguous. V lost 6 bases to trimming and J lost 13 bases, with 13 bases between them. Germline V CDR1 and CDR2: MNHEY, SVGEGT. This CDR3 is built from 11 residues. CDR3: CASSTGLLQYF. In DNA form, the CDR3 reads TGTGCCAGCAGCACCGGGCTCCTACAGTACTTC.

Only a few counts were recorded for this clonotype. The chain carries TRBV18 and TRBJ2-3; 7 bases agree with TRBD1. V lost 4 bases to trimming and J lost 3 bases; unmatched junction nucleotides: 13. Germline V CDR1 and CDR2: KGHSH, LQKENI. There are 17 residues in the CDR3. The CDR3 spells CASSLFYGTEFTDTQYF. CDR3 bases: TGTGCCAGCTCACTCTTTTACGGGACAGAGTTTACAGATACGCAGTATTTT.

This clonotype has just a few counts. CDR3 bases: TGTGCCAGCAGCGGGGCAGGGACCGTGAACACTGAAGCTTTCTTT. Its translation: CASSGAGTVNTEAFF. The chain links TRBV9 to TRBJ1-1; D is possibly TRBD1 (5 bases). Germline-derived CDR1 and CDR2 are SGDLS and YYNGEE. V dropped 3 bases and J dropped 0 bases, with 12 bases sitting between them. This CDR3 is built from 15 residues.

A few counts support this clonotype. The CDR3 DNA is TGTGCCAGCAGCTACAGGGGGCAAACTGAAGCTTTCTTT. This codes for CASSYRGQTEAFF. The V gene is TRBV3-1, the J gene TRBJ1-1, with TRBD1 matching 9 bases. V lost 5 bases to trimming and J lost 5 bases; unmatched junction nucleotides: 3. The CDR3 consists of 13 residues. CDR1 and CDR2 from the germline V gene are LGHDT and YNNKEL (reference sequence).

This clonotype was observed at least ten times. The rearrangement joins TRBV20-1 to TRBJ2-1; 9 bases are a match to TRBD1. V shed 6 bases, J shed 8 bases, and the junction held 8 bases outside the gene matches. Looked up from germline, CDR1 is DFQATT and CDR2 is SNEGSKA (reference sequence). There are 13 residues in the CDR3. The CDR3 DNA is TGCAGTGCACCCGGGACAGGGAACTATGAGCAGTTCTTC. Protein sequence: CSAPGTGNYEQFF.

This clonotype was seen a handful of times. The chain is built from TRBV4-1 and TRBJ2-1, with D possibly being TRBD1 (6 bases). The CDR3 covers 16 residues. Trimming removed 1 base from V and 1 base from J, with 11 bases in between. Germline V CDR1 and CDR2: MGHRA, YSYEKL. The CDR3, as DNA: TGCGCCAGCAGCCAAGGCGCCGGGACATCCTACAATGAGCAGTTCTTC. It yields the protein CASSQGAGTSYNEQFF.